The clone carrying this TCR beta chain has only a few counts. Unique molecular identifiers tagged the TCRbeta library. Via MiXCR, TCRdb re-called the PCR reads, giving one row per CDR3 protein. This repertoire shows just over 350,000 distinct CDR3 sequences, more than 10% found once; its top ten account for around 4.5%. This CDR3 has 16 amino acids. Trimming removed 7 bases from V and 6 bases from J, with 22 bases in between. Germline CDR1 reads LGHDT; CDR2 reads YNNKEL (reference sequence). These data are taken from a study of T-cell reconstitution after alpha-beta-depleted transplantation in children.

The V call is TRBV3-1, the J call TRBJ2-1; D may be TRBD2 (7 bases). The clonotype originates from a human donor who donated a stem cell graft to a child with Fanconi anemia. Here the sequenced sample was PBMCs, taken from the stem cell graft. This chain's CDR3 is CASMWGTGGLLNEQFF. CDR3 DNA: TGTGCCAGCATGTGGGGAACGGGGGGCCTTCTCAATGAGCAGTTCTTC.